The entry below gives a single TCR beta chain sequence along with its context. Its antigen is still unknown. Assay used: immunoSEQ multiplex PCR; TCRdb lists only in-frame clones, some missing. The top ten clones hold about 0.73% of a sample with tens of thousands of clones, 80% to 90% of them seen once. This specimen belongs to a study of OX40 agonist ivuxolimab in advanced cancers. Study-level findings and limits: Fewer expanded clones were found on average in CD4+ than in CD8+ T cells.

The specimen was CD4+ or CD8+ T cells sorted from blood, collected in a trial of the OX40 agonist ivuxolimab. The clonotype originates from an adult with an advanced solid tumor such as melanoma, head and neck, liver or kidney cancer.

Here the CDR3 DNA reads TGTGCCAGCAGCTTAGTGTCTGGGATCTCCTACGAGCAGTACTTC. Amino acids: CASSLVSGISYEQYF. This rearrangement joins TRBV7-8 to TRBJ2-7; D is unclear. The CDR3 consists of 15 residues. The V gene's germline CDR1 is SGHVS and CDR2 FQNEAQ. The V gene lost 1 base and the J gene lost 0 bases, with 10 bases spanning the gap. Based on the CDR3 plus reference TRBV7-8 and TRBJ2-7, the full variable domain is GAGVSQSPRYKVAKRGQDVALRCDPISGHVSLFWYQQALGQGPEFLTYFQNEAQLDKSGLPSDRFFAERPEGSVSTLKIQRTQQEDSAVYLCASSLVSGISYEQYFGPGTRLTVT.